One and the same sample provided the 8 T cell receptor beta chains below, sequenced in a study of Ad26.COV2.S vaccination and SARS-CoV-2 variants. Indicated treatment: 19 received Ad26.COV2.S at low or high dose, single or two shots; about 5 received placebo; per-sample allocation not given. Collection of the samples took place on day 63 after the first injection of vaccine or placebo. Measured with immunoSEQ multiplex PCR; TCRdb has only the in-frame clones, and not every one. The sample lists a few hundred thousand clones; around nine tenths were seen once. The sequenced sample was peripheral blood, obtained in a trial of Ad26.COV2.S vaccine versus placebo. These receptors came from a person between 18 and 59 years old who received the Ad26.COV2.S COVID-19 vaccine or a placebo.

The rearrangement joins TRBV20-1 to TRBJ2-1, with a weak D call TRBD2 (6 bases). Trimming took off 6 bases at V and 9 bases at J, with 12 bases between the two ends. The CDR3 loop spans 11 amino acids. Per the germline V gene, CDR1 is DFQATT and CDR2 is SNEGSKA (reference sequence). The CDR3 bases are TGCAGTGCCGGGGGAGTGGGTGAGCAGTTCTTC. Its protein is CSAGGVGEQFF.

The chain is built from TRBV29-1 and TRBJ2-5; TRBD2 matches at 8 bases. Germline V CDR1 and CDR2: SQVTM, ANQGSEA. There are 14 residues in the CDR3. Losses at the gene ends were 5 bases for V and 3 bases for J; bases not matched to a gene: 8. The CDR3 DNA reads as TGCAGCGTTCTAGCGGGCGACTGGGAAGAGACCCAGTACTTC. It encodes CSVLAGDWEETQYF.

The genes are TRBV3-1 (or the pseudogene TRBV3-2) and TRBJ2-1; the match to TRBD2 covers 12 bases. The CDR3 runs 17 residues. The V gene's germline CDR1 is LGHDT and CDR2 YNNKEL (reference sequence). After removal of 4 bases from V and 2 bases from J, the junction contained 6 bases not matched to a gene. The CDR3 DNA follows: TGTGCCAGCAGCCGACTAGCGGGAGATCACCCCTACAATGAGCAGTTCTTC. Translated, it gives CASSRLAGDHPYNEQFF.

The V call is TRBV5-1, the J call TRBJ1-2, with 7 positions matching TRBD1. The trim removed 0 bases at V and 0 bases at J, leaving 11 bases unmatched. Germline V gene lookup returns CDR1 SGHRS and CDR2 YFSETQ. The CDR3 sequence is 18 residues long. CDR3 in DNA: TGCGCCAGCAGCTTGGGGCCCGGGACAGTCAAAGCTAACTATGGCTACACCTTC. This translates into CASSLGPGTVKANYGYTF.

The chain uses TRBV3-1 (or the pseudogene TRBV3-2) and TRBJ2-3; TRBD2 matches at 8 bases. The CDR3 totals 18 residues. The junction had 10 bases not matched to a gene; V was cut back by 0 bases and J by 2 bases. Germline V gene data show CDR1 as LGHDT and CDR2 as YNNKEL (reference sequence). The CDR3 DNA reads TGTGCCAGCAGCCAAGACACCAATGAGGGACTAGACACAGATACGCAGTATTTT. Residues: CASSQDTNEGLDTDTQYF.

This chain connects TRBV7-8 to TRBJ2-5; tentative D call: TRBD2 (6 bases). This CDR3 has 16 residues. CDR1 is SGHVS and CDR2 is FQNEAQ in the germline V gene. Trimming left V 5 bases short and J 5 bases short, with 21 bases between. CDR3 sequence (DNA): TGTGCCAGCAGCCCACGGTCCGCGCGGGACGGTGAGACCCAGTACTTC. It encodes CASSPRSARDGETQYF.

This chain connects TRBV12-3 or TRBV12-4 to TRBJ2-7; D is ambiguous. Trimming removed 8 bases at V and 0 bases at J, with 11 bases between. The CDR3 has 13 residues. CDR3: CASGQVSSYEQYF. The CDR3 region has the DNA TGTGCCAGCGGCCAAGTGAGCTCCTACGAGCAGTACTTC.

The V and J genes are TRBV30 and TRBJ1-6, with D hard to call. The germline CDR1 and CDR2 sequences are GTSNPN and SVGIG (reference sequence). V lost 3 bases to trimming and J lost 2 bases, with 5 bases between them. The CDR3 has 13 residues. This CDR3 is CAWSQAYNSPLHF. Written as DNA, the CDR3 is TGTGCCTGGAGCCAGGCCTATAATTCACCCCTCCACTTT.